The rows below give T cell receptor beta chains drawn from one sample of a study of tumor-infiltrating lymphocytes in oesophageal squamous cell carcinoma. MiXCR, run by TCRdb on the PCR reads, gives a single entry per CDR3 protein. The profile shows over 10,000 distinct CDR3 sequences, around 53% of them singletons. Sequenced input: blood. Source of these receptors: a female donor with esophageal squamous cell carcinoma. Each CDR3 is given with its conserved first and last residue.

v_gene: TRBV10-3; j_gene: TRBJ2-7; CDR3aa: CAIKTGPEQYF
v_gene: TRBV24-1; j_gene: TRBJ2-5; CDR3aa: CATSETGTGETQYF
v_gene: TRBV7-9; j_gene: TRBJ2-5; CDR3aa: CASSGSGTSGQETQYF
v_gene: TRBV20-1; j_gene: TRBJ2-5; CDR3aa: CSARAGLATNNEQYF
v_gene: TRBV19; j_gene: TRBJ2-3; CDR3aa: CASSAKRDFTDTQYF
v_gene: TRBV11-3; j_gene: TRBJ2-3; CDR3aa: CASSLPRTGPDTQYF
v_gene: TRBV7-2; j_gene: TRBJ2-7; CDR3aa: CASSVHGGSQYF
v_gene: TRBV7-9; j_gene: TRBJ1-1; CDR3aa: CASSLTGNTEAFF
v_gene: TRBV6-1; j_gene: TRBJ2-7; CDR3aa: CASSRLAFGNEQYF
v_gene: TRBV28; j_gene: TRBJ2-1; CDR3aa: CASSKRAGGANEQFF
v_gene: TRBV7-6; j_gene: TRBJ1-4; CDR3aa: CASSSLTGNPNEKLFF
v_gene: TRBV11-2; j_gene: NA; CDR3aa: CASSVGLRGQGETQYF
v_gene: TRBV3-1; j_gene: TRBJ1-1; CDR3aa: CASSQGVYMNTEAFF
v_gene: TRBV7-6; j_gene: NA; CDR3aa: CASSLEIGDRGGYGYTF
v_gene: TRBV7-9; j_gene: TRBJ2-7; CDR3aa: CASSPAPAGGPREQYF
v_gene: TRBV7-2; j_gene: NA; CDR3aa: CASSLAGTDYNEQFF
v_gene: TRBV28; j_gene: TRBJ2-3; CDR3aa: CASSFLAGTDTQYF
v_gene: TRBV11-2; j_gene: TRBJ2-5; CDR3aa: CASSSTGGDEPQYF
v_gene: TRBV6-1; j_gene: TRBJ2-5; CDR3aa: CASRSLETQYF
v_gene: TRBV13; j_gene: TRBJ2-7; CDR3aa: CASSSNHLSSYEQYF
v_gene: TRBV11-2; j_gene: TRBJ2-2; CDR3aa: CASSLIDGTGELFF
v_gene: TRBV7-3; j_gene: NA; CDR3aa: CASSSNTGTVQFF
v_gene: TRBV7-4; j_gene: NA; CDR3aa: CASSFGGNTDTQYF
v_gene: TRBV11-3; j_gene: TRBJ2-1; CDR3aa: CASNSGGMDEQFF
v_gene: TRBV11-2; j_gene: TRBJ2-5; CDR3aa: CASSLSRGDYNEQYF
v_gene: TRBV7-6; j_gene: TRBJ2-3; CDR3aa: CASSLEPGLQTTQYF
v_gene: TRBV14; j_gene: TRBJ2-7; CDR3aa: CASSRFYDSTYNEQYF
v_gene: TRBV7-6; j_gene: TRBJ2-3; CDR3aa: CASSLERTDTQYF
v_gene: TRBV7-2; j_gene: TRBJ2-2; CDR3aa: CASSLAGTGELFF
v_gene: TRBV7-9; j_gene: TRBJ2-3; CDR3aa: CASSLAVLAPTRTDTQYF
v_gene: TRBV5-5; j_gene: TRBJ1-4; CDR3aa: CASSLWDRSTNEKLFF
v_gene: TRBV6-1; j_gene: NA; CDR3aa: CASSEALMGGYEQYF
v_gene: TRBV7-9; j_gene: TRBJ2-6; CDR3aa: CASSSVPIWGSGANVLTF
v_gene: TRBV7-2; j_gene: TRBJ2-5; CDR3aa: CASSSTAGGLSETQYF
v_gene: TRBV7-9; j_gene: TRBJ2-7; CDR3aa: CASSPGQGVVYEQYF
v_gene: TRBV10-1; j_gene: TRBJ2-1; CDR3aa: CASSDRNEQFF
v_gene: TRBV19; j_gene: TRBJ2-1; CDR3aa: CASSRSDRGKLEQFF
v_gene: TRBV7-6; j_gene: NA; CDR3aa: CASSLNVAYEQFF
v_gene: TRBV7-2; j_gene: TRBJ2-5; CDR3aa: CASSLGGLETQYF
v_gene: TRBV28; j_gene: NA; CDR3aa: CASSLERVETQYF
v_gene: TRBV15; j_gene: TRBJ2-5; CDR3aa: CATSRDYAVRETQYF
v_gene: TRBV7-2; j_gene: NA; CDR3aa: CASSVPGLASEQYF
v_gene: TRBV19; j_gene: TRBJ2-1; CDR3aa: CASSILFRGRSMGEQFF
v_gene: TRBV29-1; j_gene: TRBJ1-2; CDR3aa: CSVADRGNYGYTF
v_gene: TRBV7-2; j_gene: TRBJ2-3; CDR3aa: CASSPLAGVVGTQYF
v_gene: TRBV25-1; j_gene: NA; CDR3aa: CASSEFTTWETQYF
v_gene: TRBV6-1; j_gene: NA; CDR3aa: CASSEDGWTGNYGYTF
v_gene: TRBV7-6; j_gene: TRBJ2-1; CDR3aa: CASSGDRGLDNEQFF
v_gene: TRBV7-2; j_gene: NA; CDR3aa: CASSLGAGGEQFF
v_gene: TRBV18; j_gene: TRBJ1-2; CDR3aa: CASSPRDSPNYGYTF